The 18 T cell receptor beta chains presented below share a single source sample, sequenced in a study of control samples from healthy donors and cancer patients. TCRdb keeps only in-frame clones here, not all; method: immunoSEQ multiplex PCR. The sample contains about 160,000 clones, approximately 96% of which appear only once. Sequencing was performed on blood. These receptor sequences come from a woman between 40 and 55 years old in good health.

The CDR3 bases are TGTGCCAGCAGCCCGACAGGTTTGCGCAATCAGCCCCAGCATTTT. Translation gives CASSPTGLRNQPQHF. The V gene is TRBV7-9, the J gene TRBJ1-5, with D tentatively TRBD1 (6 bases). V dropped 5 bases and J dropped 2 bases, with 13 bases sitting between them. Per germline, CDR1 SEHNR and CDR2 FQNEAQ (reference sequence). The CDR3 is 15 amino acids.

The V gene is TRBV27, the J gene TRBJ1-2, with unresolved D. Germline V gene data show CDR1 as MNHEY and CDR2 as SMNVEV (reference sequence). V lost 5 bases to trimming and J lost 3 bases, with 10 bases between them. The CDR3 has 13 amino acids. CDR3 region: CASSRTDYYGYTF. The CDR3 DNA follows: TGTGCCAGCAGTAGGACGGATTACTATGGCTACACCTTC.

This clone is a singleton in its sample. The chain couples TRBV19 to TRBJ1-1, with TRBD1 matching over 10 bases. CDR3 length: 15 residues. V was pared by 7 bases and J by 4 bases, with 9 bases of the junction left unmatched. CDR1 is LNHDA and CDR2 is SQIVND in the germline V gene (reference sequence). CDR3 residues: CASTHWTGGGTEAFF. DNA of the CDR3: TGTGCCAGTACTCACTGGACAGGGGGAGGCACTGAAGCTTTCTTT.

The chain employs TRBV19 and TRBJ1-2; 8 nucleotides match TRBD1. The germline gives CDR1 LNHDA, CDR2 SQIVND (reference sequence). The V gene end was trimmed by 5 bases and the J gene end by 4 bases; junction bases not matched to a gene: 12. The length of the CDR3 is 16 residues. The CDR3 here is CASSVTGTGAAYGYTF. CDR3 nucleotides: TGTGCCAGTAGTGTTACCGGGACAGGAGCGGCCTATGGCTACACCTTC. Full variable domain (missing parts from reference TRBV19 and TRBJ1-2): DGGITQSPKYLFRKEGQNVTLSCEQNLNHDAMYWYRQDPGQGLRLIYYSQIVNDFQKGDIAEGYSVSREKKESFPLTVTSAQKNPTAFYLCASSVTGTGAAYGYTFGSGTRLTVV.

This chain joins TRBV5-1 and TRBJ2-1; 9 bases are a match to TRBD2. After removal of 3 bases from V and 5 bases from J, the junction contained 6 bases not matched to a gene. Germline lookup yields CDR1 SGHRS and CDR2 YFSETQ. CDR3 length: 15 residues. The CDR3 sequence is CASSSLAGNDNEQFF. The DNA for the CDR3 is TGCGCCAGCAGCTCTCTAGCGGGGAATGACAATGAGCAGTTCTTC.

The CDR3 coding sequence is TGTGCCAGCAGCCCCCACCCGCGGGACAGGGGGACCCCTCGTCCCACTGAAGCTTTCTTT. It yields the protein CASSPHPRDRGTPRPTEAFF. The chain uses TRBV21-1 and TRBJ1-1; TRBD1 reflects the table's D call only, with no check against the DNA. TRBV21-1 has pseudogene status. The CDR3 length is 20 residues.

This chain links TRBV9 with TRBJ1-5, with D possibly matching TRBD1 (6 bases). Germline values: CDR1 SGDLS, CDR2 YYNGEE. Deletions cut 3 bases from V and 3 bases from J, with 10 bases between. This CDR3 comprises 14 residues. CDR3 residues: CASSGGHSNQPQHF. CDR3 bases: TGTGCCAGCAGCGGGGGACACTCCAATCAGCCCCAGCATTTT. Looking up the rest from reference TRBV9 and TRBJ1-5 gives the full variable domain: DSGVTQTPKHLITATGQRVTLRCSPRSGDLSVYWYQQSLDQGLQFLIQYYNGEERAKGNILERFSAQQFPDLHSELNLSSLELGDSALYFCASSGGHSNQPQHFGDGTRLSIL.

This chain uses TRBV30 with TRBJ1-2, with D uncertain. Germline V gene lookup returns CDR1 GTSNPN and CDR2 SVGIG (reference sequence). The CDR3 extends over 14 amino acids. Trimming left V 3 bases short and J 1 base short, with 12 bases between. The CDR3 loop is CAWRNGRSNYGYTF. The CDR3 DNA reads as TGTGCCTGGAGGAACGGGAGGAGTAACTATGGCTACACCTTC.

The J gene is TRBJ1-1, the V gene TRBV12-3 or TRBV12-4; D uncertain. V shed 3 bases and J shed 0 bases, with 5 bases lying between them. This CDR3 has 13 residues. The CDR3 sequence is CASSLQLNTEAFF. In nucleotides, the CDR3 is TGTGCCAGCAGTTTGCAGTTGAACACTGAAGCTTTCTTT.

This chain joins TRBV6-2 or TRBV6-3 and TRBJ2-3; 13 nucleotides align to TRBD2. The CDR3 is made up of 19 amino acids. The V gene's germline CDR1 is MNHEY and CDR2 SVGEGT. V was clipped by 1 base and J by 2 bases; unmatched bases: 9. The DNA of the CDR3 is TGTGCCAGCAGTTACTGGAAGCCCGGGACTAGCGGGAACACAGATACGCAGTATTTT. This translates into CASSYWKPGTSGNTDTQYF.

The chain uses TRBV18 and TRBJ1-1, with 9 bases identical to TRBD1. This CDR3 is 15 amino acids long. CDR1 is KGHSH and CDR2 is LQKENI in the germline V gene. The V gene end was trimmed by 6 bases and the J gene end by 5 bases; junction bases not matched to a gene: 10. CDR3 sequence (DNA): TGTGCCAGCTCTGATCGGGACAGGGAAGTAACTGAAGCTTTCTTT. Its protein is CASSDRDREVTEAFF.

The chain recombines TRBV27 with TRBJ1-2, with 7 bases matching TRBD1. The germline V gene encodes CDR1 MNHEY and CDR2 SMNVEV (reference sequence). Trimming cost V 6 bases and J 5 bases; bases outside gene matches: 6. This CDR3 has 13 residues. CDR3 nucleotides: TGTGCCAGCAGGAAGACAGGGAAGTATGGCTACACCTTC. This sequence encodes CASRKTGKYGYTF.

This chain uses TRBV7-9 with TRBJ1-2, with D possibly being TRBD1 (5 bases). Trimming took 1 base from V and 4 from J, leaving 16 bases between them. The CDR3 spans 16 residues. Germline CDR1 and CDR2: SEHNR and FQNEAQ (reference sequence). The CDR3 spells CASSLESPRAGYGYTF. CDR3 DNA: TGTGCCAGCAGCTTAGAATCCCCCAGGGCTGGCTATGGCTACACCTTC.

The V call is TRBV6-2 or TRBV6-3, the J call TRBJ2-7; D remains ambiguous. V dropped 2 bases and J dropped 0 bases, with 8 bases sitting between them. Germline loops: CDR1 MNHEY, CDR2 SVGEGT. This CDR3 region has 14 residues. The CDR3 here is CASSYALDSYEQYF. The CDR3 region has the DNA TGTGCCAGCAGTTACGCCCTGGACTCCTACGAGCAGTACTTC.

V and J are TRBV6-5 and TRBJ1-1; no reliable D call. Germline V gene data show CDR1 as MNHEY and CDR2 as SVGAGI. The length of the CDR3 is 13 residues. V was cut by 6 bases and J by 4 bases, with 12 bases left in between. The CDR3 loop is CASRPLGRTEAFF. CDR3 nucleotide sequence: TGTGCCAGCAGGCCACTTGGACGCACTGAAGCTTTCTTT.

The chain employs TRBV19 and TRBJ2-1; D is unresolved. Germline assignment: CDR1 LNHDA and CDR2 SQIVND (reference sequence). Trimming removed 3 bases at V and 4 bases at J, with 13 bases between. This CDR3 spans 15 amino acids. The CDR3 DNA reads TGTGCCAGTAGTATGGACCGGAGACGGTACAATGAGCAGTTCTTC. It codes for CASSMDRRRYNEQFF.

This clone was seen only once. The rearrangement joins TRBV7-3 to TRBJ1-1; D may be TRBD1 (5 bases). Trimming cost V 3 bases and J 7 bases, with 9 bases left between them. There are 12 residues in the CDR3. The V gene's germline CDR1 is SGHTA and CDR2 FQGTGA. The CDR3 DNA sequence: TGTGCCAGCAGCTTTGGGGGAGGTGAAGCTTTCTTT. Translated, it gives CASSFGGGEAFF. Variable domain in full (rest from reference TRBV7-3 and TRBJ1-1): GAGVSQTPSNKVTEKGKYVELRCDPISGHTALYWYRQSLGQGPEFLIYFQGTGAADDSGLPNDRFFAVRPEGSVSTLKIQRTERGDSAVYLCASSFGGGEAFFGQGTRLTVV.

The CDR3 spells CASSRRQGENTEAFF. The CDR3 coding sequence is TGTGCCAGCTCACGACGACAGGGGGAGAACACTGAAGCTTTCTTT. This chain connects TRBV18 to TRBJ1-1; 9 bases line up with TRBD1. V shed 4 bases and J 1 base; nucleotides not matched to a gene: 4. Per germline, CDR1 KGHSH and CDR2 LQKENI. This CDR3 spans 15 amino acids.